The 10 T cell receptor beta chains given below trace back to one sample, sequenced in a study of graft-versus-host responses after intestinal transplantation. No antigens are known for them. Assay: immunoSEQ multiplex PCR; the TCRdb copy retains only in-frame clones and omits some. Of about 130,000 clones detected, around nine tenths appear once; the ten largest clones hold approximately 0.17%. Sequences were derived from unstimulated CD4+ T cells sorted from spleen or lymph node cells, sampled before intestinal transplant. These receptors were collected from a human donor who received an intestinal transplant.

The chain is built from TRBV5-1 and TRBJ1-6; 10 bases line up with TRBD1. The CDR3 totals 15 residues. The germline V gene has CDR1 SGHRS and CDR2 YFSETQ. Trimming took 3 bases from V and 6 from J; bases not matched to a gene: 3. CDR3 in amino acids: CASSYRDRGNSPLHF. CDR3 nucleotide sequence: TGCGCCAGCAGCTACCGGGACAGGGGTAATTCACCCCTCCACTTT.

The chain links TRBV5-1 to TRBJ2-5; possibly TRBD1 for D (6 bases). Per germline, CDR1 SGHRS and CDR2 YFSETQ. Trimming left V 4 bases short and J 2 bases short, with 21 bases between. This CDR3 has 17 residues. The CDR3, as DNA: TGCGCCAGCAGCGTGGGGGCGACACACCGGACACAAGAGACCCAGTACTTC. As protein: CASSVGATHRTQETQYF.

This clone was seen only a few times. This rearrangement joins TRBV19 to TRBJ1-2; 7 nucleotides align to TRBD1. V was pared by 5 bases and J by 2 bases, with 11 bases of the junction left unmatched. Germline CDR1 is LNHDA and CDR2 is SQIVND (reference sequence). The CDR3 has 16 residues. CDR3 bases: TGTGCCAGTAGTCGATCTCAGGGGGTACGGAACTATGGCTACACCTTC. This translates into CASSRSQGVRNYGYTF.

This sequence joins TRBV27 and TRBJ2-2, with D possibly being TRBD1 or TRBD2 (5 bases each). Trimming cost V 5 bases and J 1 base, with 14 bases left between them. Germline V gene data show CDR1 as MNHEY and CDR2 as SMNVEV (reference sequence). This CDR3 spans 16 amino acids. Here the CDR3 reads CASSIEGRQNTGELFF. The CDR3 DNA reads TGTGCCAGCAGTATAGAGGGACGGCAGAACACCGGGGAGCTGTTTTTT.

The chain joins TRBV6-1 to TRBJ2-1; no reliable D call. The germline V and J ends were trimmed by 7 bases and 5 bases, with 15 bases remaining between them. The germline CDR1 and CDR2 sequences are MNHNS and SASEGT. This CDR3 has 14 amino acids. CDR3 sequence (DNA): TGTGCCAGCACCCGCGGTTTCATTAACAATGAGCAGTTCTTC. It translates to CASTRGFINNEQFF.

This chain connects TRBV7-8 to TRBJ2-3; 8 nucleotides line up with TRBD2. The CDR3 loop spans 14 amino acids. Germline V CDR1 and CDR2: SGHVS, FQNEAQ. Trimming took 0 bases from V and 9 from J; bases not matched to a gene: 5. The CDR3 sequence is CASSLAGGGQTQYF. Here the CDR3 DNA reads TGTGCCAGCAGCTTAGCGGGCGGGGGGCAGACGCAGTATTTT.

The gene calls are TRBV5-4 and TRBJ1-2; TRBD1 might be the D (5 bases). CDR1 is SGHNT, CDR2 YYREEE, per germline (reference sequence). The CDR3 is 14 residues long. Between the trimmed V and J ends, which lost 2 bases and 4 bases, there was a span of 12 bases. CDR3 protein: CASSLQQGGYGYTF. As DNA, the CDR3 is TGTGCCAGCAGCTTACAGCAGGGCGGCTATGGCTACACCTTC.

This rearrangement joins TRBV30 to TRBJ1-6, with D maybe TRBD1 (5 bases). Per the germline V gene, CDR1 is GTSNPN and CDR2 is SVGIG (reference sequence). The CDR3 is made up of 13 amino acids. Trimming removed 4 bases from V and 10 bases from J, with 14 bases in between. CDR3 DNA sequence: TGTGCCTGGACCCAGGGTTTACGGTCACCCCTCCACTTT. Its protein product is CAWTQGLRSPLHF.

The chain uses TRBV18 and TRBJ2-3; 9 nucleotides line up with TRBD2. Germline V gives CDR1 KGHSH, CDR2 LQKENI. V gave up 4 bases and J gave up 1 base; unmatched junction bases: 6. There are 16 residues in the CDR3. The CDR3 DNA is TGTGCCAGCTCACGTGCCGAGCGGGGGGGCACAGATACGCAGTATTTT. Its translation: CASSRAERGGTDTQYF.

This rearrangement joins TRBV27 to TRBJ2-7; unclear D gene. Looked up from germline, CDR1 is MNHEY and CDR2 is SMNVEV (reference sequence). V lost 2 bases, J lost 6 bases, and 8 bases lay in between. This CDR3 region has 12 residues. The CDR3 loop is CASSLQEGEQYF. The CDR3 DNA is TGTGCCAGCAGTTTACAAGAAGGCGAGCAGTACTTC.